The present TCR beta chain was sequenced within a study of OX40 agonist ivuxolimab in advanced cancers. Some clones are missing from TCRdb's copy, which holds only in-frame ones; the method was immunoSEQ multiplex PCR. This sample has under 75,000 clones, with about 90% found just once. The CDR3 is 14 residues long. Per the germline V gene, CDR1 is SGHVS and CDR2 is FQNEAQ. V was pared by 5 bases and J by 0 bases, with 8 bases between. V gene TRBV7-8 combines with J gene TRBJ1-3; D uncertain. The material was CD4+ or CD8+ T cells sorted from blood, obtained in a trial of the OX40 agonist ivuxolimab. The TCR sequence derives from an adult with an advanced solid tumor such as melanoma, head and neck, liver or kidney cancer. The CDR3 loop reads CASSPGLSGNTIYF. In DNA, the CDR3 is TGTGCCAGCAGCCCGGGCCTCTCTGGAAACACCATATATTTT.